In its sample, the clone carrying this TCR beta chain was seen many times. The CDR3 spans 17 residues. The germline V gene encodes CDR1 MNHEY and CDR2 SVGAGI. V was cut by 2 bases and J by 2 bases, with 13 bases left in between. This library used about 400 ng RNA and molecular barcoded adaptors spanning alpha/delta and beta/gamma chains. TCRdb re-called the reads with MiXCR, one entry per CDR3 protein. The table shows over 40,000 distinct CDR3 sequences, with approximately 12% occurring only once. The sample belongs to a study of read filtering for tumor transcriptome and immune sequencing. Across the whole study: The cohort had some 16 men and more than 11 women aged roughly 40 to 80, mean approximately 66 years. TCR-mapped reads were about 3.5 to 10.27 million with IR-seq versus roughly 75 to 1,400 with RNA-seq.

This receptor was taken from a donor at least 40 years old with multiple myeloma. The sequenced sample consisted of a population of CD138-negative cells sorted from bone marrow. This chain uses TRBV6-5 with TRBJ2-6, with no clear D. CDR3 residues: CASSYRSSAAGANVLTF. For the CDR3, the DNA is TGTGCCAGCAGTTACCGCTCGTCCGCAGCTGGGGCCAACGTCCTGACTTTC.